This record concerns one T cell receptor (beta chain) sequence. This sample stems from a study of blood T cell repertoires in COVID-19. Study summary: Researchers got acute and convalescent COVID-19 samples from the United States, Italy and Spain. T cells, B-cell-depleted T cells, or PBMCs provided the cDNA or gDNA that served as material.

Trimming removed 6 bases at V and 6 bases at J, with 14 bases between. The V gene's germline CDR1 is MNHEY and CDR2 SVGAGI. The CDR3 has 13 amino acids. Original analysis: Amplification of reference gene primers was used by the study to estimate nucleated cell counts. Method: immunoSEQ multiplex PCR; TCRdb's copy keeps in-frame clones and lacks some. D and trimming were read from the DNA, whereas the V and J calls and clone size are those reported in that table. The table shows just over 90,000 clones, with almost 80% occurring only once. The sequencing sample was made of peripheral blood. The chain has TRBV6-5 and TRBJ1-2; D not certain. The TCR was taken from a human donor in a cohort sampled during active COVID-19. CDR3 in DNA: TGTGCCAGCAGGTCCCCCTCTTCCGATGGCTACACCTTC. Translation gives CASRSPSSDGYTF.